This entry concerns a single T cell receptor beta chain. This sample is part of a study of blood T cell repertoires in COVID-19. About the study: COVID-19 samples, acute and convalescent, were from the United States, Italy and Spain. PBMCs, B-cell-depleted T cells, or T cells were the source of the cDNA or gDNA that made up the material.

CDR1 is SGDLS and CDR2 is YYNGEE in the germline V gene. This CDR3 comprises 12 residues. V lost 7 bases and J 2 bases, leaving 9 bases between the germline ends. Original data processing: Reference gene primer amplification yielded estimated nucleated cell counts. Profiled with immunoSEQ multiplex PCR; TCRdb holds only in-frame clones, not every one. V and J calls plus clone size are reproduced from that table; the DNA served to infer D and trimming. The data contain about 51,000 clones, 75% to 95% of them singletons. The source material was peripheral blood. The chain employs TRBV9 and TRBJ1-1; D is undetermined. This TCR was recovered from a man in his forties or fifties with acute or convalescent COVID-19. CDR3 sequence: CASDTPNTEAFF. CDR3 bases: TGTGCCAGCGACACGCCTAACACTGAAGCTTTCTTT.